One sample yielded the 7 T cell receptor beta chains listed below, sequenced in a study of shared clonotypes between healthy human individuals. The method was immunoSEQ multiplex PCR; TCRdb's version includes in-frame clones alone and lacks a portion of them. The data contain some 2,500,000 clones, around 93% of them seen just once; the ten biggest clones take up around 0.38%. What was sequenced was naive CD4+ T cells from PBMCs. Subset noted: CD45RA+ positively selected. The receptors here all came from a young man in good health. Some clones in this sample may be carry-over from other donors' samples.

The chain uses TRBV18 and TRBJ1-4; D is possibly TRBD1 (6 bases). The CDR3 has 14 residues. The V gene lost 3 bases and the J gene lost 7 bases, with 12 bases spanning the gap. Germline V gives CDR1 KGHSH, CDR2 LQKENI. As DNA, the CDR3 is TGTGCCAGCTCACCCTCAGGGGATGGTGAAAAACTGTTTTTT. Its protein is CASSPSGDGEKLFF.

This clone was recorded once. Written as DNA, the CDR3 is TGTGCCAGCAGCGTAGCGACCGGGAGAAATGACAATGAGCAGTTCTTC. Translation gives CASSVATGRNDNEQFF. J is TRBJ2-1 and V is TRBV9; possibly TRBD2 for D (6 bases). CDR1 and CDR2 (germline): SGDLS, YYNGEE. The CDR3 consists of 16 residues. V shed 0 bases and J shed 5 bases, with 15 bases lying between them.

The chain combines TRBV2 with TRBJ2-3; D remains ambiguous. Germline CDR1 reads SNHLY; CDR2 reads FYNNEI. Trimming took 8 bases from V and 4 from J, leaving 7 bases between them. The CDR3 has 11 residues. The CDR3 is CASRRSDTQYF. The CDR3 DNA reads TGTGCCAGCCGCCGGTCAGATACGCAGTATTTT.

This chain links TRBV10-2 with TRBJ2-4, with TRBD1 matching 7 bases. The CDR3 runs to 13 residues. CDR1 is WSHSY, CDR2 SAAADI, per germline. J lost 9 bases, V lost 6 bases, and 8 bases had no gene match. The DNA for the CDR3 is TGCGCCAGCAGCCTGAGGCAGGGGGTCATTCAGTACTTC. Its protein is CASSLRQGVIQYF.

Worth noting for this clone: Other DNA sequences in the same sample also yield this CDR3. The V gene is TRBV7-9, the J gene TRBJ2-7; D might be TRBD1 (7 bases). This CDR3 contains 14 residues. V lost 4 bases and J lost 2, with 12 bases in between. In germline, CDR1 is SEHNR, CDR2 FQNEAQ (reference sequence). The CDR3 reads CASSSRDSAYEQYF. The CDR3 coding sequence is TGTGCCAGCAGCTCGCGGGACAGCGCCTACGAGCAGTACTTC.

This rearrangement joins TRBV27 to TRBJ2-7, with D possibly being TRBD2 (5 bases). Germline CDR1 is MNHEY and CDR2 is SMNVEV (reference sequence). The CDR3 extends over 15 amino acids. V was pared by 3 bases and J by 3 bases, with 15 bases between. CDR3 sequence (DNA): TGTGCCAGCAGTTTCTGGGCAGCGGCAGGCTACGAGCAGTACTTC. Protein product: CASSFWAAAGYEQYF.

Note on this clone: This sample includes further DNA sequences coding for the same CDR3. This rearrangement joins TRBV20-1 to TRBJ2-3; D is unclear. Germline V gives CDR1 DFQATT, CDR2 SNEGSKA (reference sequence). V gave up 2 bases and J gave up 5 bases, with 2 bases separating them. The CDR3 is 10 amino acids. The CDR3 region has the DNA TGCAGTGCTAGACGAGATACGCAGTATTTT. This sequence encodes CSARRDTQYF.